These 3 T cell receptor beta chains were sequenced from one sample in a study of blood T cell repertoires in COVID-19. Profiling relied on immunoSEQ multiplex PCR, and the TCRdb table lists in-frame clones only, not all of them. Among approximately 260,000 clones listed, 70% to 90% were seen once. Sequencing was carried out using peripheral blood. These TCRs come from a man between 60 and 75 years old who had recovered from COVID-19.

The chain carries TRBV5-8 and TRBJ1-5; D ambiguous. The CDR3 loop spans 16 amino acids. Germline V CDR1 and CDR2: SGHTS, YDEGEE. Trimming took 1 base from V and 7 from J, leaving 18 bases between them. CDR3 sequence: CASSLKGSTVRQPQHF. The CDR3 nucleotides are TGTGCCAGCAGCTTGAAAGGATCCACAGTTCGACAGCCCCAGCATTTT. Combining the CDR3 with reference TRBV5-8 and TRBJ1-5 gives the whole variable domain EAGVTQSPTHLIKTRGQQATLRCSPISGHTSVYWYQQALGLGLQFLLWYDEGEERNRGNFPPRFSGRQFPNYSSELNVNALELEDSALYLCASSLKGSTVRQPQHFGDGTRLSIL.

The chain has TRBV7-8 and TRBJ2-5, with D perhaps matching TRBD1 (6 bases). Germline assignment: CDR1 SGHVS and CDR2 FQNEAQ. V lost 1 base, J lost 5 bases, and 17 bases lay in between. The CDR3 totals 16 residues. As DNA, the CDR3 is TGTGCCAGCAGCTTAGTTTGGGACACCTACGGGGAGACCCAGTACTTC. Its translation: CASSLVWDTYGETQYF.

The V gene is TRBV9, the J gene TRBJ2-7; TRBD2 aligns across 9 bases. This CDR3 contains 16 residues. V shed 0 bases, J shed 2 bases, and the junction held 6 bases outside the gene matches. Germline V lookup: CDR1 SGDLS, CDR2 YYNGEE. In DNA form, the CDR3 reads TGTGCCAGCAGCGTAGGGTCTAGCGGGATCACCTACGAGCAGTACTTC. As protein: CASSVGSSGITYEQYF.